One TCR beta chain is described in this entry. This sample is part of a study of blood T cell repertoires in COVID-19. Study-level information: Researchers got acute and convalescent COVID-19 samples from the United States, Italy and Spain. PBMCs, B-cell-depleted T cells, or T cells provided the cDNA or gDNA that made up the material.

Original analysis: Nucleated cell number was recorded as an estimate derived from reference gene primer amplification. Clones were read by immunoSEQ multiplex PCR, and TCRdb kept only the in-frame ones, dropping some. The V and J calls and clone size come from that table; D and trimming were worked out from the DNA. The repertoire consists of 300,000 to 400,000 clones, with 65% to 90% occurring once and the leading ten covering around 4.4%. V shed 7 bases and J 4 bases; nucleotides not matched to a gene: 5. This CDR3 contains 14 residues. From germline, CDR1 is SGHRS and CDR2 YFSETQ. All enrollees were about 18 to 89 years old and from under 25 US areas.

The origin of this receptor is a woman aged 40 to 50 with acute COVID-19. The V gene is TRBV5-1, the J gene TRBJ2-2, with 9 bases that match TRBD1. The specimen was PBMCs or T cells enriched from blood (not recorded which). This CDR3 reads CASAGQGITGELFF. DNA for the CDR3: TGCGCCAGCGCAGGACAGGGGATCACCGGGGAGCTGTTTTTT.